This TCR beta chain was recorded in a study of blood T cell repertoires in COVID-19 (dated by TCRdb to about 2020). With respect to the entire study: Samples from collaborators originated in the United States, Italy and Spain and spanned both the acute and convalescent phases of COVID-19. Subjects who had been exposed to COVID-19, were actively infected with it, or had recovered from it provided the deeply sampled blood TCRbeta repertoires that made up the dataset. The material from the prospective study consisted of cDNA or gDNA derived from T cells, B-cell-depleted T cells, or PBMCs. Where available, HLA class I and class II types were obtained from metadata supplied by the sample provider rather than from assay-based typing. Sample metadata almost always included a de-identified subject ID, COVID-19 status, age in years and sex. The repertoires were released in a freely available public database meant as a resource for research on the immune response to SARS-CoV-2. Samples came from the ongoing ImmuneRACE study (first 160 participants) plus 1,254 subjects from 6 global collaborators.

TCRbeta CDR3 regions were amplified from genomic DNA by means of the immunoSEQ Assay, a bias-controlled multiplex PCR. In the original analysis: The number of nucleated cells in each sample was estimated by amplification of reference gene primers within the assay. Sequence reads were collapsed and filtered to measure the absolute abundance of every unique TCRbeta CDR3 rearrangement. For each sample, productive Simpson clonality was calculated as the square root of Simpson's diversity index across productive rearrangements. This immuneACCESS table, as held by TCRdb, lists in-frame sequences with V and J called but not all clones. Of the missing ones, under half trace to an unresolved V gene in checked studies; the others have no known cause. The D gene and trimming were derived from the DNA, and the V and J assignments and clone size from that table. The sample yields around 69,000 clones; around 81% were counted once. The leading ten clones occupy 20% to 25% of the sample.

Whole blood was collected in K2EDTA tubes by collaborating institutions according to the institutions' own protocols. Collaborator samples were shipped for TCRbeta analysis as frozen whole blood, isolated PBMCs, or DNA extracted from either sample type. The full study reports these points: The quantity of clinical and demographic metadata differed by source and by participant and was supplied without curation.

As for this clone: The target of this receptor is not known. Base qualities are not provided; no much larger clone lies one nucleotide away.

The sequenced material came from peripheral blood. The sequence derives from an older woman with acute or convalescent COVID-19.

In nucleotides, the sequence is TGTGCCAGCTCACCCACGGATCAGGTCGCTTACTATGGCTACACCTTC. Translated, it reads CASSPTDQVAYYGYTF. The chain couples TRBV18 to TRBJ1-2, with the D gene call left open. Trimming removed 3 bases from V and 3 bases from J, leaving 17 bases between the germline ends. Based on the germline V gene, the CDR1 and CDR2 sequences are KGHSH and LQKENI. Measured from the cysteine to the phenylalanine, the CDR3 is 16 residues long. The sequence is cut down to CDR3 DNA, 48 bases in frame from base 1.